The 26 T cell receptor beta chains in this list originate from one sample, sequenced in a study of cytomegalovirus exposure and HLA in healthy donors. Measured with immunoSEQ multiplex PCR; TCRdb has only the in-frame clones, and not every one. The table shows 160,000 or so clones, with about 86% occurring only once. The material sequenced was PBMCs. Receptors were obtained from a woman in her twenties or thirties in good health and CMV-seronegative.

The V and J genes are TRBV2 and TRBJ1-1; 7 bases agree with TRBD1. The germline V gene encodes CDR1 SNHLY and CDR2 FYNNEI. V lost 8 bases, J lost 7 bases, and 13 bases stayed unmatched. This CDR3 contains 14 residues. The CDR3 bases are TGTGCCAGCGGAGCCTTTAACCGGGACAGTGAAGCTTTCTTT. It yields the protein CASGAFNRDSEAFF.

In nucleotides, the CDR3 is TGCGCCAGCAGCCAAGATAGACAGGGGGCTTATGGCTACACCTTC. Its protein is CASSQDRQGAYGYTF. The V call is TRBV4-1, the J call TRBJ1-2, with 10 positions matching TRBD1. There are 15 residues in the CDR3. Per germline, CDR1 MGHRA and CDR2 YSYEKL. V gave up 0 bases and J gave up 5 bases; unmatched junction bases: 3.

The chain links TRBV13 to TRBJ2-7; TRBD1 aligns across 8 bases. The CDR3 totals 15 residues. Germline-derived CDR1 and CDR2 are PRHDT and FYEKMQ (reference sequence). Germline trimming cut 4 bases from V and 5 bases from J; bases unmatched to any gene: 10. The CDR3 protein is CASSSDQGARNEQYF. The CDR3 nucleotides are TGTGCCAGCAGCTCCGACCAGGGGGCTAGGAACGAGCAGTACTTC. Full variable domain (missing parts from reference TRBV13 and TRBJ2-7): AAGVIQSPRHLIKEKRETATLKCYPIPRHDTVYWYQQGPGQDPQFLISFYEKMQSDKGSIPDRFSAQQFSDYHSELNMSSLELGDSALYFCASSSDQGARNEQYFGPGTRLTVT.

This chain uses TRBV6-1 with TRBJ1-5; D may be TRBD1 (5 bases). V was shortened by 5 bases and J by 7 bases, with 12 bases between the two germline ends. Germline-derived CDR1 and CDR2 are MNHNS and SASEGT. The CDR3 runs to 13 residues. DNA for the CDR3: TGTGCCAGCAGTATTAGGGGTGAACAGCCCCAGCATTTT. This translates into CASSIRGEQPQHF.

A single count supports this clone. V is TRBV19 and J is TRBJ1-1; D ambiguous. This CDR3 is built from 15 residues. Germline assignment: CDR1 LNHDA and CDR2 SQIVND (reference sequence). V shed 5 bases and J shed 0 bases, with 13 bases lying between them. The CDR3 sequence: CASSYGLGLNTEAFF. The CDR3 DNA sequence: TGTGCCAGTAGTTACGGGTTGGGTTTGAACACTGAAGCTTTCTTT. The full variable domain, with the rest looked up from reference TRBV19 and TRBJ1-1, is DGGITQSPKYLFRKEGQNVTLSCEQNLNHDAMYWYRQDPGQGLRLIYYSQIVNDFQKGDIAEGYSVSREKKESFPLTVTSAQKNPTAFYLCASSYGLGLNTEAFFGQGTRLTVV.

J is TRBJ2-7 and V is TRBV13; D might be TRBD2 (6 bases). V lost 5 bases, J lost 2 bases, and 10 bases lay in between. CDR1 is PRHDT, CDR2 FYEKMQ, per germline (reference sequence). This CDR3 region has 13 residues. The CDR3 sequence: CASSLWGAYEQYF. CDR3 sequence (DNA): TGTGCCAGCAGCCTATGGGGGGCCTACGAGCAGTACTTC.

The chain couples TRBV5-6 to TRBJ2-5; TRBD2 aligns across 7 bases. Unmatched junction bases numbered 7, after V lost 0 bases and J lost 2 bases. Looked up from germline, CDR1 is SGHDT and CDR2 is YYEEEE. CDR3 size: 16 residues. CDR3 sequence reads: CASSLAASGLQETQYF. CDR3 in DNA: TGTGCCAGCAGCTTGGCCGCTAGCGGCCTACAAGAGACCCAGTACTTC.

The chain employs TRBV5-8 and TRBJ2-7; 9 nucleotides agree with TRBD2. Germline lookup yields CDR1 SGHTS and CDR2 YDEGEE. The trim removed 6 bases at V and 4 bases at J, leaving 14 bases unmatched. This CDR3 contains 16 residues. In nucleotides, the CDR3 is TGTGCCAGCATCCCCTTGAGACTAGCGGCCATATACGAGCAGTACTTC. Translating it yields CASIPLRLAAIYEQYF. Supplemented by reference TRBV5-8 and TRBJ2-7, the full variable domain reads EAGVTQSPTHLIKTRGQQATLRCSPISGHTSVYWYQQALGLGLQFLLWYDEGEERNRGNFPPRFSGRQFPNYSSELNVNALELEDSALYLCASIPLRLAAIYEQYFGPGTRLTVT.

V gene TRBV18 combines with J gene TRBJ2-7, with D possibly matching TRBD1 (6 bases). V was clipped by 3 bases and J by 2 bases, with 20 bases between them. The CDR3 extends over 17 amino acids. The germline V gene encodes CDR1 KGHSH and CDR2 LQKENI. CDR3 sequence: CASSPGVGQGSPYEQYF. CDR3 DNA: TGTGCCAGCTCACCCGGAGTTGGGCAGGGGTCCCCCTACGAGCAGTACTTC.

This clone turned up a few times. The chain recombines TRBV30 with TRBJ1-1; 7 bases map to TRBD1. This CDR3 is 15 amino acids long. V was clipped by 3 bases and J by 0 bases; unmatched bases: 7. The germline gives CDR1 GTSNPN, CDR2 SVGIG (reference sequence). The CDR3, as DNA: TGTGCCTGGAGCGGATGGGACAGCTTGAACACTGAAGCTTTCTTT. Residues: CAWSGWDSLNTEAFF.

V usage is TRBV5-1 and J usage is TRBJ1-2; tentatively, D is TRBD1 (6 bases). CDR1 is SGHRS and CDR2 is YFSETQ in the germline V gene. V lost 0 bases and J lost 0, with 27 bases in between. There are 21 residues in the CDR3. The CDR3 loop reads CASSLVAWGREDRLTNYGYTF. The CDR3 coding sequence is TGCGCCAGCAGCTTGGTAGCCTGGGGGCGCGAGGATCGGTTAACTAACTATGGCTACACCTTC.

The J gene is TRBJ2-2, the V gene TRBV29-1; TRBD1 might be the D (6 bases). Between the trimmed V and J ends, which lost 3 bases and 6 bases, there was a span of 8 bases. Germline loops: CDR1 SQVTM, CDR2 ANQGSEA. This CDR3 is built from 12 residues. CDR3 protein: CSVDRGSGELFF. CDR3 nucleotides: TGCAGCGTTGATAGGGGGTCCGGGGAGCTGTTTTTT.

This clone has just one count. The chain joins TRBV5-1 to TRBJ2-7, with 8 bases lining up with TRBD1. The V segment lost 0 bases and the J segment 3 bases; nucleotides outside the gene matches: 5. CDR3 size: 15 residues. Germline CDR1 SGHRS, CDR2 YFSETQ. The CDR3 spells CASSLAAGGFYEQYF. CDR3 DNA sequence: TGCGCCAGCAGCTTGGCTGCAGGGGGCTTCTACGAGCAGTACTTC.

The CDR3 spells CASSLDEKLPETQYF. DNA for the CDR3: TGCGCCAGCAGCTTGGACGAGAAACTTCCAGAGACCCAGTACTTC. V gene TRBV5-1 combines with J gene TRBJ2-5, with D uncertain. The CDR3 runs 15 residues. Trimming shortened V by 0 bases and J by 4 bases, and 13 bases separated the two germline ends. Germline CDR1 reads SGHRS; CDR2 reads YFSETQ. Looking up the rest from reference TRBV5-1 and TRBJ2-5 gives the full variable domain: KAGVTQTPRYLIKTRGQQVTLSCSPISGHRSVSWYQQTPGQGLQFLFEYFSETQRNKGNFPGRFSGRQFSNSRSEMNVSTLELGDSALYLCASSLDEKLPETQYFGPGTRLLVL.

This chain uses TRBV5-4 with TRBJ2-5; D is perhaps TRBD2 (6 bases). Germline CDR1 and CDR2: SGHNT and YYREEE (reference sequence). CDR3 length: 15 residues. Trimming pared 4 bases from V and 1 base from J, leaving 14 bases between. The CDR3 loop is CASSLLRGVQETQYF. DNA for the CDR3: TGTGCCAGCAGCCTCCTCCGCGGGGTCCAAGAGACCCAGTACTTC.

The gene calls are TRBV27 and TRBJ1-2, with D maybe TRBD1 (5 bases). The CDR3 runs 13 residues. The germline V gene encodes CDR1 MNHEY and CDR2 SMNVEV (reference sequence). V was clipped by 0 bases and J by 7 bases, with 9 bases between them. For the CDR3, the DNA is TGTGCCAGCAGTTTATCGGGGGGTGGTGGCTACACCTTC. Protein product: CASSLSGGGGYTF.

A few counts support this clone. V and J are TRBV4-2 and TRBJ2-2; 12 bases match TRBD1. The V and J ends lost 4 bases and 6 bases, in that order; junction bases with no gene match: 12. Germline V gives CDR1 LGHNA, CDR2 YNFKEQ. The CDR3 runs to 18 residues. The CDR3 protein is CASSPRDRGRGSPGELFF. The CDR3 nucleotides read TGTGCCAGCAGCCCAAGGGACAGGGGGCGGGGATCGCCCGGGGAGCTGTTTTTT.

This rearrangement joins TRBV2 to TRBJ1-5; D unresolved. The ends were cut back, 4 bases at V and 0 bases at J, with 7 bases in the middle. The CDR3 contains 14 residues. Germline lookup yields CDR1 SNHLY and CDR2 FYNNEI. As DNA, the CDR3 is TGTGCCAGCAGTGCCCTTTTTAGCAATCAGCCCCAGCATTTT. It translates to CASSALFSNQPQHF.

The chain uses TRBV6-6 and TRBJ1-2, with 8 bases aligning to TRBD1. Trimming removed 5 bases from V and 8 bases from J; junction bases left unmatched: 13. Per germline, CDR1 MNHNY and CDR2 SVGAGI (reference sequence). This CDR3 spans 15 amino acids. The DNA of the CDR3 is TGTGCCAGCAGTGGACAGACAGGGGCCACAGAGGGCTACACCTTC. Translated, it gives CASSGQTGATEGYTF.

This sequence joins TRBV9 and TRBJ1-4, with 11 bases aligning to TRBD1. This CDR3 has 21 amino acids. V was clipped by 0 bases and J by 2 bases; unmatched bases: 15. From germline, CDR1 is SGDLS and CDR2 YYNGEE. This CDR3 reads CASSVGTGGGQGAATNEKLFF. The CDR3, as DNA: TGTGCCAGCAGCGTAGGAACTGGAGGTGGACAGGGGGCTGCGACTAATGAAAAACTGTTTTTT.

The chain combines TRBV7-9 with TRBJ2-5, with 9 bases identical to TRBD2. The CDR3 sequence is 15 residues long. Germline V CDR1 and CDR2: SEHNR, FQNEAQ (reference sequence). J gave up 4 bases and V 2 bases, and 5 bases lay outside the gene matches. CDR3 sequence (DNA): TGTGCCAGCAGCTTAACGGTAGCGGGGGCAGAGACCCAGTACTTC. Translated, it gives CASSLTVAGAETQYF.

This sequence joins TRBV4-1 and TRBJ2-7, with D perhaps TRBD1 (5 bases). Germline V gives CDR1 MGHRA, CDR2 YSYEKL. The germline V and J ends were trimmed by 0 bases and 5 bases, with 11 bases remaining between them. CDR3 length: 14 residues. CDR3 nucleotides: TGCGCCAGCAGCCAAGATCCAGGGTCCCACGAGCAGTACTTC. Its translation is CASSQDPGSHEQYF.

This chain uses TRBV5-1 with TRBJ1-3, with 7 nucleotides matching TRBD1. This CDR3 region has 16 residues. J lost 2 bases, V lost 3 bases, and 8 bases had no gene match. The germline V gene has CDR1 SGHRS and CDR2 YFSETQ. In DNA, the CDR3 is TGCGCCAGCAGCTCAAGCCTAACAGGGGCTGGAAACACCATATATTTT. This encodes CASSSSLTGAGNTIYF.

The rearrangement joins TRBV5-1 to TRBJ2-5; 8 bases match TRBD1. The CDR3 contains 15 residues. Germline loops: CDR1 SGHRS, CDR2 YFSETQ. J was trimmed by 5 bases and V by 5 bases; bases with no gene match: 11. This CDR3 is CASRQGAGGFETQYF. Written as DNA, the CDR3 is TGCGCCAGCAGGCAGGGAGCAGGGGGCTTTGAGACCCAGTACTTC.

The chain links TRBV19 to TRBJ1-5; 7 bases are shared with TRBD1. The CDR3 sequence is 14 residues long. Germline values: CDR1 LNHDA, CDR2 SQIVND (reference sequence). V gave up 6 bases and J gave up 3 bases; unmatched junction bases: 5. In DNA, the CDR3 is TGTGCCAGTAGCGGGACAGACGCCAATCAGCCCCAGCATTTT. It encodes CASSGTDANQPQHF.

This chain joins TRBV6-1 and TRBJ1-1; a possible D gene is TRBD1 (6 bases). Trimming removed 10 bases from V and 5 bases from J, with 23 bases in between. This CDR3 comprises 15 residues. Germline V gene data show CDR1 as MNHNS and CDR2 as SASEGT. CDR3 sequence (DNA): TGTGCCAACAGCCGCCAATCTACAGGGTCGACTGAAGCTTTCTTT. Its protein product is CANSRQSTGSTEAFF.